What follows are 19 T cell receptor beta chains derived from one specimen sequenced in a study of cytomegalovirus exposure and HLA in healthy donors. The PCR ran on 60 Vbeta and 13 Jbeta primers. The protocol was immunoSEQ multiplex PCR, while the TCRdb copy is restricted to in-frame clones and leaves out a portion. The repertoire includes 150,000 to 160,000 clones, 82% of them detected once, and around 6.6% sits in the top ten. The sample consisted of PBMCs. These receptors were collected from a woman aged 50 to 60 in good health and CMV-seropositive.

This clone was counted once. The gene calls are TRBV7-9 and TRBJ1-4, with D hard to call. Germline CDR1 is SEHNR and CDR2 is FQNEAQ (reference sequence). The CDR3 runs 12 residues. Trimming left V 1 base short and J 8 bases short, with 5 bases between. Written as DNA, the CDR3 is TGTGCCAGCAGCTTAGTCCGGGAAAAACTGTTTTTT. Translating gives CASSLVREKLFF.

This chain uses TRBV7-3 with TRBJ2-2; D is possibly TRBD2 (7 bases). This CDR3 comprises 14 residues. Germline values: CDR1 SGHTA, CDR2 FQGTGA. The V end was cut by 2 bases, the J end by 7 bases, with 11 bases between. The CDR3 nucleotides read TGTGCCAGCAGCTTACGGGGGGCTAGCGGGGAGCTGTTTTTT. Translating it yields CASSLRGASGELFF.

The chain employs TRBV5-6 and TRBJ2-5, with TRBD2 as a possible D gene (5 bases). The CDR3 has 17 amino acids. With 0 bases removed from V and 0 bases from J, the gap between germline ends came to 15 bases. The V gene's germline CDR1 is SGHDT and CDR2 YYEEEE. The chain's CDR3 is CASSLGFLSGYQETQYF. CDR3 bases: TGTGCCAGCAGCTTGGGTTTTCTCTCGGGGTACCAAGAGACCCAGTACTTC. Combining the CDR3 with reference TRBV5-6 and TRBJ2-5 gives the whole variable domain DAGVTQSPTHLIKTRGQQVTLRCSPKSGHDTVSWYQQALGQGPQFIFQYYEEEERQRGNFPDRFSGHQFPNYSSELNVNALLLGDSALYLCASSLGFLSGYQETQYFGPGTRLLVL.

J is TRBJ2-6 and V is TRBV9, with TRBD1 identical over 7 bases. The CDR3 has 15 amino acids. The ends lost 2 bases at V and 3 bases at J; junction bases unmatched: 2. Germline lookup yields CDR1 SGDLS and CDR2 YYNGEE. The CDR3 DNA sequence: TGTGCCAGCAGCGTCGACAGGGTTGGGGCCAACGTCCTGACTTTC. As protein: CASSVDRVGANVLTF.

This rearrangement joins TRBV30 to TRBJ2-7; 8 positions match TRBD1. Germline V gene lookup returns CDR1 GTSNPN and CDR2 SVGIG (reference sequence). CDR3 size: 14 residues. V shed 5 bases, J shed 5 bases, and the junction held 11 bases outside the gene matches. The CDR3 DNA reads TGTGCCTGGGAACCGCGGACAGGGTGGGACGAGCAGTACTTC. Amino acid sequence: CAWEPRTGWDEQYF.

This chain uses TRBV7-9 with TRBJ1-3, with unresolved D. Germline V CDR1 and CDR2: SEHNR, FQNEAQ (reference sequence). This CDR3 spans 13 amino acids. Between the trimmed V and J ends, which lost 3 bases and 0 bases, there was a span of 3 bases. The CDR3 bases are TGTGCCAGCAGCTTTTACTCTGGAAACACCATATATTTT. It encodes CASSFYSGNTIYF.

This sequence joins TRBV10-3 and TRBJ2-2; the match to TRBD1 covers 9 bases. Trimming removed 2 bases from V and 3 bases from J; junction bases left unmatched: 4. This CDR3 spans 16 amino acids. Germline lookup yields CDR1 ENHRY and CDR2 SYGVKD. As DNA, the CDR3 is TGTGCCATCAGTGAGGGATGGACAGGGGACACCGGGGAGCTGTTTTTT. It encodes CAISEGWTGDTGELFF.

V gene TRBV6-5 combines with J gene TRBJ1-6, with 7 bases identical to TRBD1. The trim removed 7 bases at V and 8 bases at J, leaving 8 bases unmatched. Germline V lookup: CDR1 MNHEY, CDR2 SVGAGI. The length of the CDR3 is 14 residues. CDR3 nucleotide sequence: TGTGCCAGCAAAGACAGGGTGCTATATTCACCCCTCCACTTT. Its protein is CASKDRVLYSPLHF.

This rearrangement joins TRBV5-1 to TRBJ2-3, with 7 bases aligning to TRBD2. The CDR3 totals 15 residues. CDR1 is SGHRS and CDR2 is YFSETQ in the germline V gene. The V and J ends lost 7 bases and 3 bases, in that order; junction bases with no gene match: 11. CDR3 in amino acids: CASSHGRGLTDTQYF. The CDR3 bases are TGCGCCAGCTCCCATGGGAGGGGCCTTACAGATACGCAGTATTTT. The full variable domain, in which reference TRBV5-1 and TRBJ2-3 provide the parts outside the CDR3, is KAGVTQTPRYLIKTRGQQVTLSCSPISGHRSVSWYQQTPGQGLQFLFEYFSETQRNKGNFPGRFSGRQFSNSRSEMNVSTLELGDSALYLCASSHGRGLTDTQYFGPGTRLTVL.

V is TRBV7-6 and J is TRBJ2-2; 11 bases are a match to TRBD2. CDR1 is SGHVS and CDR2 is FNYEAQ in the germline V gene. This CDR3 has 18 residues. Trimming removed 2 bases from V and 7 bases from J; junction bases left unmatched: 12. The CDR3: CASSLRPSGGPTNGELFF. Here the CDR3 DNA reads TGTGCCAGCAGCTTAAGGCCTAGCGGGGGGCCCACAAACGGGGAGCTGTTTTTT. Full variable domain (missing parts from reference TRBV7-6 and TRBJ2-2): GAGVSQSPRYKVTKRGQDVALRCDPISGHVSLYWYRQALGQGPEFLTYFNYEAQQDKSGLPNDRFSAERPEGSISTLTIQRTEQRDSAMYRCASSLRPSGGPTNGELFFGEGSRLTVL.

V usage is TRBV11-2 and J usage is TRBJ1-1; perhaps TRBD1 as D (6 bases). V was shortened by 2 bases and J by 0 bases, with 16 bases between the two germline ends. This CDR3 comprises 17 residues. In germline, CDR1 is SGHAT, CDR2 FQNNGV. CDR3: CASSLRQGRLMNTEAFF. As DNA, the CDR3 is TGTGCCAGCAGCTTACGGCAGGGGCGACTCATGAACACTGAAGCTTTCTTT.

The chain carries TRBV5-1 and TRBJ2-7; D ambiguous. There are 13 residues in the CDR3. V lost 0 bases to trimming and J lost 3 bases, with 7 bases between them. CDR1 and CDR2 from the germline V gene are SGHRS and YFSETQ. The CDR3 DNA reads TGCGCCAGCAGCTTGGACCCGGGCTACGAGCAGTACTTC. It encodes CASSLDPGYEQYF.

V is TRBV7-9 and J is TRBJ2-6; D perhaps matches TRBD2 (5 bases). The ends were cut back, 0 bases at V and 0 bases at J, with 6 bases in the middle. The CDR3 length is 16 residues. The germline V gene has CDR1 SEHNR and CDR2 FQNEAQ (reference sequence). The CDR3 coding sequence is TGTGCCAGCAGCTTAGCCCGGGGCTCTGGGGCCAACGTCCTGACTTTC. Translated, it gives CASSLARGSGANVLTF.

The rearrangement uses TRBV5-6 and TRBJ2-1, with D possibly being TRBD1 (5 bases). V lost 0 bases and J lost 2, with 15 bases in between. The CDR3 runs to 17 residues. Germline loops: CDR1 SGHDT, CDR2 YYEEEE. The CDR3 sequence: CASSLGGIGVTYNEQFF. The CDR3 DNA sequence: TGTGCCAGCAGCTTGGGAGGTATAGGGGTAACCTACAATGAGCAGTTCTTC. Drawing the rest from reference TRBV5-6 and TRBJ2-1, the complete variable domain is DAGVTQSPTHLIKTRGQQVTLRCSPKSGHDTVSWYQQALGQGPQFIFQYYEEEERQRGNFPDRFSGHQFPNYSSELNVNALLLGDSALYLCASSLGGIGVTYNEQFFGPGTRLTVL.

The chain recombines TRBV27 with TRBJ2-3; TRBD2 matches 7 bases. The germline CDR1 and CDR2 sequences are MNHEY and SMNVEV (reference sequence). Trimming took 5 bases from V and 2 from J; bases not matched to a gene: 10. This CDR3 is built from 16 residues. The CDR3 sequence: CASSPDQRGSTDTQYF. CDR3 DNA sequence: TGTGCCAGCAGTCCAGACCAGCGGGGATCCACAGATACGCAGTATTTT.

With regard to this clone: Other DNA sequences of this sample code for an identical CDR3. In DNA, the CDR3 is TGCGCCAGCAGCCCTGGGCAGGGAAACTATGGCTACACCTTC. Translation gives CASSPGQGNYGYTF. This chain connects TRBV5-1 to TRBJ1-2; tentatively, D is TRBD1 (5 bases). V gave up 4 bases and J gave up 2 bases, with 12 bases separating them. The CDR3 length is 14 residues. Germline V gene lookup returns CDR1 SGHRS and CDR2 YFSETQ. Supplemented by reference TRBV5-1 and TRBJ1-2, the full variable domain reads KAGVTQTPRYLIKTRGQQVTLSCSPISGHRSVSWYQQTPGQGLQFLFEYFSETQRNKGNFPGRFSGRQFSNSRSEMNVSTLELGDSALYLCASSPGQGNYGYTFGSGTRLTVV.

The chain joins TRBV9 to TRBJ2-3; 16 bases align to TRBD2. Germline loops: CDR1 SGDLS, CDR2 YYNGEE. V shed 3 bases and J 2 bases; nucleotides not matched to a gene: 3. This CDR3 contains 17 residues. This chain's CDR3 is CASSDGTSGGATDTQYF. The DNA of the CDR3 is TGTGCCAGCAGCGACGGGACTAGCGGGGGGGCCACAGATACGCAGTATTTT.

The V and J genes are TRBV2 and TRBJ2-7; possible D gene TRBD2, 6 bases. There are 14 residues in the CDR3. Germline loops: CDR1 SNHLY, CDR2 FYNNEI. Between the trimmed V and J ends, which lost 9 bases and 6 bases, there was a span of 21 bases. The CDR3 here is CASRVGGRSSEQYF. The DNA for the CDR3 is TGTGCCAGTAGGGTGGGGGGACGCTCTTCCGAGCAGTACTTC.

The chain couples TRBV5-1 to TRBJ1-6, with 8 bases matching TRBD1. This CDR3 has 16 amino acids. From germline, CDR1 is SGHRS and CDR2 YFSETQ. V lost 0 bases to trimming and J lost 6 bases; unmatched junction nucleotides: 5. Here the CDR3 reads CASSLVGQGGNSPLHF. The DNA of the CDR3 is TGCGCCAGCAGCTTGGTAGGACAGGGTGGTAATTCACCCCTCCACTTT.